The subject of this entry is one T cell receptor beta chain. Its antigen is undetermined. The data are from a study of beta chain features in type 1 diabetes. Notes on the study in general: VDJ junctions sequenced from type 1 diabetes patients showed fewer insertions and more deletions. There was no resolution here of whether HLA type influences TCRB rearrangement. Amplification by PCR could prefer shorter templates, with the same effect in patients and controls. Type 1 diabetes patients showed a moderate but significant shortening of TCRB CDR3s in all four CD4+ subsets.

The CDR3 has 16 amino acids. V lost 2 bases, J lost 5 bases, and 7 bases stayed unmatched. Germline lookup yields CDR1 LNHDA and CDR2 SQIVND (reference sequence). Isolated RNA was reverse transcribed in full, so expressed TCRB transcripts were sequenced. Regulatory, naive and central memory T cell samples averaged approximately 3.9 million reads. Profiled with immunoSEQ multiplex PCR; TCRdb holds only in-frame clones, not every one. The repertoire holds 600,000 to 750,000 clones, with around an eighth as singletons. The gene calls are TRBV19 and TRBJ2-1; 9 positions agree with TRBD1. This clonotype was sampled from a young man with type 1 diabetes. Sequenced: naive CD4+ T cells from blood. In DNA form, the CDR3 reads TGTGCCAGTAGTATATCCCGGGACAGGGTGGACAATGAGCAGTTCTTC. It specifies CASSISRDRVDNEQFF. The whole variable domain, filled in from reference TRBV19 and TRBJ2-1, reads DGGITQSPKYLFRKEGQNVTLSCEQNLNHDAMYWYRQDPGQGLRLIYYSQIVNDFQKGDIAEGYSVSREKKESFPLTVTSAQKNPTAFYLCASSISRDRVDNEQFFGPGTRLTVL.